Listed here are 18 T cell receptor beta chains from one sample, sequenced in a study of beta chain features in type 1 diabetes. Whole-study results and caveats: Researchers report that Type 1 diabetes patients had moderately but significantly shorter TCRB CDR3s across all four CD4+ subsets.

No antigen has been assigned to these receptors. The whole isolated RNA underwent reverse transcription, so sequencing captured expressed TCRB transcripts. Some clones are missing from TCRdb's copy, which holds only in-frame ones; the method was immunoSEQ multiplex PCR. The table records some 350,000 clones, around an eighth of them present only once. Source material: naive CD4+ T cells from blood. The receptor source for this set is a woman aged 18-29 years with type 1 diabetes.

This clone was counted between two and nine times. The rearrangement links TRBV9 to TRBJ2-3; D is possibly TRBD1 (6 bases). In germline, CDR1 is SGDLS, CDR2 YYNGEE. This CDR3 region has 16 residues. V lost 0 bases to trimming and J lost 4 bases, with 15 bases between them. This chain's CDR3 is CASSVVGGAVPDTQYF. CDR3 DNA sequence: TGTGCCAGCAGCGTAGTAGGGGGAGCGGTCCCAGATACGCAGTATTTT. The full variable domain, completed using reference TRBV9 and TRBJ2-3, is DSGVTQTPKHLITATGQRVTLRCSPRSGDLSVYWYQQSLDQGLQFLIQYYNGEERAKGNILERFSAQQFPDLHSELNLSSLELGDSALYFCASSVVGGAVPDTQYFGPGTRLTVL.

V and J are TRBV2 and TRBJ2-4; the D gene is possibly TRBD1 (5 bases). CDR1 and CDR2 (germline): SNHLY, FYNNEI. The CDR3 runs 16 residues. The V end lost 2 bases, the J end lost 3 bases, and 14 bases lay between the germline ends. Here the CDR3 reads CASSERTGASKNIQYF. CDR3 bases: TGTGCCAGCAGTGAAAGAACAGGCGCTAGCAAAAACATTCAGTACTTC.

This clone came up a few times. This rearrangement joins TRBV19 to TRBJ2-2, with TRBD2 identical over 13 bases. CDR1 LNHDA and CDR2 SQIVND come from the germline V gene (reference sequence). CDR3 size: 15 residues. V lost 8 bases to trimming and J lost 8 bases; unmatched junction nucleotides: 8. The CDR3: CASGEGLAGSGELFF. Written as DNA, the CDR3 is TGTGCCAGTGGAGAGGGACTAGCGGGATCAGGGGAGCTGTTTTTT.

This clone has only a few counts. This chain uses TRBV5-6 with TRBJ1-1, with 8 positions matching TRBD1. Trimming removed 2 bases from V and 10 bases from J; junction bases left unmatched: 10. The CDR3 sequence is 14 residues long. From germline, CDR1 is SGHDT and CDR2 YYEEEE. CDR3 in DNA: TGTGCCAGCAGCTTACTGACAGGGGTTACGGGAGCTTTCTTT. Its translation: CASSLLTGVTGAFF.

A few counts support this clone. Other DNA sequences in this specimen translate into the identical CDR3. This rearrangement joins TRBV30 to TRBJ2-1; unclear D gene. Trimming removed 1 base at V and 3 bases at J, with 4 bases between. CDR1 is GTSNPN, CDR2 SVGIG, per germline (reference sequence). CDR3 size: 12 residues. The CDR3 here is CAWSGNYNEQFF. DNA of the CDR3: TGTGCCTGGAGTGGTAACTACAATGAGCAGTTCTTC.

CDR3 sequence: CASSSPGQAVSV. CDR3 coding DNA: TGTGCCAGCAGTTCCCCGGGACAGGCAGTTTCCGTC. This chain uses TRBV6-5 with TRBJ2-7; TRBD1 aligns across 8 bases. Germline V CDR1 and CDR2: MNHEY, SVGAGI. The CDR3 spans 12 residues.

The V and J genes are TRBV27 and TRBJ2-1; D is perhaps TRBD2 (5 bases). Germline V gene sequence: CDR1 MNHEY, CDR2 SMNVEV (reference sequence). The V end lost 5 bases, the J end lost 5 bases, and 7 bases lay between the germline ends. The CDR3 runs to 12 residues. The CDR3 DNA reads as TGTGCCAGCAGTACTAGTAACAATGAGCAGTTCTTC. It encodes CASSTSNNEQFF.

This clone has a handful of counts. This chain uses TRBV29-1 with TRBJ2-1; 8 bases are shared with TRBD1. This CDR3 is 14 amino acids long. With V trimmed by 8 bases and J by 3 bases, 9 bases remained unmatched. Per germline, CDR1 SQVTM and CDR2 ANQGSEA. The CDR3 nucleotides read TGCAGCACTGTCGACAGGGGACTCTACAATGAGCAGTTCTTC. Translating it yields CSTVDRGLYNEQFF.

The chain links TRBV29-1 to TRBJ2-1, with 12 bases that match TRBD1. V gave up 5 bases and J gave up 9 bases; unmatched junction bases: 14. In germline, CDR1 is SQVTM, CDR2 ANQGSEA. The CDR3 sequence is 16 residues long. CDR3 protein: CSVTTGTGGRFGEQFF. The DNA for the CDR3 is TGCAGCGTTACCACCGGGACAGGGGGCCGGTTCGGTGAGCAGTTCTTC.

The rearrangement joins TRBV7-3 to TRBJ2-6, with 8 nucleotides matching TRBD1. V shed 2 bases, J shed 0 bases, and the junction held 9 bases outside the gene matches. The CDR3 contains 19 residues. CDR1 and CDR2 from the germline V gene are SGHTA and FQGTGA. The CDR3 sequence: CASSLPPGQDSSGANVLTF. The CDR3 DNA reads TGTGCCAGCAGCTTACCACCGGGACAGGATAGCTCTGGGGCCAACGTCCTGACTTTC.

This clone was seen a few times. The chain combines TRBV12-5 with TRBJ2-3; the D gene is possibly TRBD1 (7 bases). Trimming removed 6 bases at V and 3 bases at J, with 16 bases between. This CDR3 comprises 15 residues. Germline V gene data show CDR1 as LGHNT and CDR2 as FRNRAP. The CDR3 spells CASGRGAGSTDTQYF. DNA of the CDR3: TGTGCTAGTGGCAGGGGGGCGGGTTCAACAGATACGCAGTATTTT.

V and J are TRBV28 and TRBJ1-1; D is uncertain. Germline values: CDR1 MDHEN, CDR2 SYDVKM. Trimming removed 5 bases from V and 1 base from J, with 8 bases in between. This CDR3 is 13 amino acids long. The CDR3 is CASSTPGNTEAFF. In DNA form, the CDR3 reads TGTGCCAGCAGTACCCCAGGGAACACTGAAGCTTTCTTT.

This clone was picked up many times. The CDR3 nucleotides read TGCAGCTCGACGGGGGTGATGGACGAGCAGTACGTC. Encoded protein: CSSTGVMDEQYV. The chain joins TRBV29-1 to TRBJ2-7, with D maybe TRBD2 (6 bases). This CDR3 region has 12 residues. Trimming pared 8 bases from V and 5 bases from J, leaving 16 bases between. CDR1 and CDR2 (germline): SQVTM, ANQGSEA.

The CDR3 DNA reads TGTGCCAGCAGCTCGGACCAAGCGGTATCCTACAATGAGCAGTTCTTC. Translating gives CASSSDQAVSYNEQFF. The chain carries TRBV7-9 and TRBJ2-1, with a weak D call TRBD2 (5 bases). V was shortened by 4 bases and J by 1 base, with 14 bases between the two germline ends. CDR1 is SEHNR and CDR2 is FQNEAQ in the germline V gene (reference sequence). The CDR3 has 16 residues.

Many counts were recorded for this clone. This chain uses TRBV7-2 with TRBJ2-6, with no clear D. CDR3 length: 15 residues. Germline lookup yields CDR1 SGHTA and CDR2 FQGNSA. Between the trimmed V and J ends, which lost 2 bases and 2 bases, there was a span of 7 bases. Written as DNA, the CDR3 is TGTGCCAGCAGCTTACTGGGCCCTGGGGCCAACGTCCTGACTTTC. Protein: CASSLLGPGANVLTF.

The chain uses TRBV10-3 and TRBJ2-1, with 7 bases matching TRBD2. CDR3 length equals 14 residues. Trimming took 7 bases from V and 5 from J; bases not matched to a gene: 8. Looked up from germline, CDR1 is ENHRY and CDR2 is SYGVKD. CDR3: CAITSGPSHNEQFF. The CDR3 region has the DNA TGTGCCATCACTAGCGGCCCTTCCCACAATGAGCAGTTCTTC.

The chain links TRBV9 to TRBJ2-1; perhaps TRBD2 as D (6 bases). From germline, CDR1 is SGDLS and CDR2 YYNGEE. The CDR3 consists of 14 residues. V lost 0 bases, J lost 8 bases, and 12 bases lay in between. In nucleotides, the CDR3 is TGTGCCAGCAGCGTAGGGAGGGCTAGGGATGAGCAGTTCTTC. Encoded protein: CASSVGRARDEQFF.

The V call is TRBV11-1, the J call TRBJ2-7; 9 bases map to TRBD1. The V and J ends lost 5 bases and 2 bases, in that order; junction bases with no gene match: 7. The CDR3 sequence is 15 residues long. Germline CDR1 SGHAT, CDR2 FQDESV (reference sequence). The CDR3: CASSLRTGVTYEQYF. CDR3 sequence (DNA): TGTGCCAGCAGCCTTAGGACAGGGGTCACCTACGAGCAGTACTTC.